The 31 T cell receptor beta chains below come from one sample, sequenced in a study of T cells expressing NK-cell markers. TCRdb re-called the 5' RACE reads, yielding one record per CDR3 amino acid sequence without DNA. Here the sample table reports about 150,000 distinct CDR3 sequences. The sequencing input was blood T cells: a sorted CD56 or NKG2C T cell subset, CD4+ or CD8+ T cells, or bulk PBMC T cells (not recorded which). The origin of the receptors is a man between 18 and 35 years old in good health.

CDR3 protein: CASSLVVGDREAFF. The chain links TRBV28 to TRBJ1-1; TCRdb selects TRBD1, and the lack of DNA leaves this call unchecked. This CDR3 has 14 residues. In germline, CDR1 is MDHEN, CDR2 SYDVKM.

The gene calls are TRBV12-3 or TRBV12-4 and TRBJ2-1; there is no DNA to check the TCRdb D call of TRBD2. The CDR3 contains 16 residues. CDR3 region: CASSPVAGGPGNEQFF.

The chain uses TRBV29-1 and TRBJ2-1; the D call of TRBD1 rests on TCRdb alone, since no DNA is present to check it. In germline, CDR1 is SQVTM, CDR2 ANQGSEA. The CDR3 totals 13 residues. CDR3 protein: CSAPFRGLNEQFF.

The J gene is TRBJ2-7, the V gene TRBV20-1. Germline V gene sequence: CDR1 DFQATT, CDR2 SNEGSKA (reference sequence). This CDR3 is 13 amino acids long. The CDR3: CSARDSYSYEQYF.

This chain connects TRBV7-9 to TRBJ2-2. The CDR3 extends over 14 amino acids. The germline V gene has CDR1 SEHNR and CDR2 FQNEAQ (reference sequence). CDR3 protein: CASSPSRGSGELFF.

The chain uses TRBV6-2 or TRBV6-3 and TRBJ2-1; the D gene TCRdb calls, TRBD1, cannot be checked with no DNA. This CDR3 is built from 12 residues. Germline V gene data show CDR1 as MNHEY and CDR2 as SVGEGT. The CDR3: CASRQGADEQFF.

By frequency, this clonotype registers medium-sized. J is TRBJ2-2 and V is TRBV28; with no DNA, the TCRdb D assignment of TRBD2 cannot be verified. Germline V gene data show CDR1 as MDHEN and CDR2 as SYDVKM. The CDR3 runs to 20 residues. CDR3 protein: CASSLWAGRAKVRDTGELFF.

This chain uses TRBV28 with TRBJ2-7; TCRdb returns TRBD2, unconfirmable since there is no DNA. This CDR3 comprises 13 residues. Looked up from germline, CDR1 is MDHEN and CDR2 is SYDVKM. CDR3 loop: CATSLPSVYEQYF.

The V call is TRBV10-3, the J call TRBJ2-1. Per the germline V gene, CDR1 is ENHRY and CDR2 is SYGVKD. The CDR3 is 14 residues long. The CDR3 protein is CAISEPDAANEQFF.

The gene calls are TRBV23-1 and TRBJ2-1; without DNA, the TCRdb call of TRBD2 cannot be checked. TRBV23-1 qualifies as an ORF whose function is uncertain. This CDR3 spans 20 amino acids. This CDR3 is CASSQCEGLAGPQTYNEQFF.

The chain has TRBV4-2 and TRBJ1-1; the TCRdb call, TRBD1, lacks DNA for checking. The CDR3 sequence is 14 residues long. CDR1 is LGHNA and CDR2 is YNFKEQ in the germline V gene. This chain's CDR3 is CASSPRGGNTEAFF.

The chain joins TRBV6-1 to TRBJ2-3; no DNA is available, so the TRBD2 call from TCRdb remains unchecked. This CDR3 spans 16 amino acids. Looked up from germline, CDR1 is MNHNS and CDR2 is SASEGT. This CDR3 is CASQLGGREGLDTQYF.

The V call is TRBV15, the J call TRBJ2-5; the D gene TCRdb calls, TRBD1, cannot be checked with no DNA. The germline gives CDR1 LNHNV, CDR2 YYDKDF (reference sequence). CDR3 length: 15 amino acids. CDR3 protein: CATSTRQGRGETQYF.

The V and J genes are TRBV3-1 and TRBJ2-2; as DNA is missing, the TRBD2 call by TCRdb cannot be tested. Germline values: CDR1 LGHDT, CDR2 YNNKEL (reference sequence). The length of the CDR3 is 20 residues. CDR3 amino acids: CASSPRPGPTSGGNTGELFF.

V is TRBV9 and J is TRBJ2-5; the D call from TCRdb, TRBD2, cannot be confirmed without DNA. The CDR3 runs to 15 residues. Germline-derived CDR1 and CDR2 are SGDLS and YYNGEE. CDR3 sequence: CASTQGGGKQETQYF.

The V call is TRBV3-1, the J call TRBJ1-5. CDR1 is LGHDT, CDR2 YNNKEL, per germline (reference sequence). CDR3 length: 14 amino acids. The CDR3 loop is CASSQEGPGEPQHF.

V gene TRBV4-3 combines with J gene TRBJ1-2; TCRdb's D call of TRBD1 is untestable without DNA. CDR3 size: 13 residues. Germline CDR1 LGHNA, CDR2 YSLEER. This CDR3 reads CASSQDQGRGYTF.

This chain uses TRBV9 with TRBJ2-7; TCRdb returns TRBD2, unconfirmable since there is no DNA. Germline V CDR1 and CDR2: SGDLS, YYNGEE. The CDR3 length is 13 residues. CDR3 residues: CASGGDGGYEQYF.

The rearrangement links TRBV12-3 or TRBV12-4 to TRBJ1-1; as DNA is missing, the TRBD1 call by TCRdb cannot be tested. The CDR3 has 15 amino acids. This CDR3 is CASSSRQGMNTEAFF.

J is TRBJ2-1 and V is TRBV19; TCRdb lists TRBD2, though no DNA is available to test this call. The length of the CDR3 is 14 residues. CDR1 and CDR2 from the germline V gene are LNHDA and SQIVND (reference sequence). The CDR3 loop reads CASSAGEYYNEQFF.

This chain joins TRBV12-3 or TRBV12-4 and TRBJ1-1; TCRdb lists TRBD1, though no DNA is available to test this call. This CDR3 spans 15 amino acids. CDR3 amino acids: CASSPTRTGNTEAFF.

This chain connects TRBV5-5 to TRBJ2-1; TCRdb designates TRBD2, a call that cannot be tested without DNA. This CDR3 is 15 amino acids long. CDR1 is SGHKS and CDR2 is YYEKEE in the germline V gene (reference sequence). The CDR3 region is CASSPPFEAGGEQFF. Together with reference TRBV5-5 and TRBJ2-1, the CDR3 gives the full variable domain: DAGVTQSPTHLIKTRGQQVTLRCSPISGHKSVSWYQQVLGQGPQFIFQYYEKEERGRGNFPDRFSARQFPNYSSELNVNALLLGDSALYLCASSPPFEAGGEQFFGPGTRLTVL.

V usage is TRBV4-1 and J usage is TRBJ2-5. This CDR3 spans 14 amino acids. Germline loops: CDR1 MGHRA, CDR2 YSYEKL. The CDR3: CASSQEFQKETQYF.

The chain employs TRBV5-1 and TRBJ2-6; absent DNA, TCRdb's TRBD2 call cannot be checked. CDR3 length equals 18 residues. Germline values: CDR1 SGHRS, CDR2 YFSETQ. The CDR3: CASSLETSEASGANVLTF.

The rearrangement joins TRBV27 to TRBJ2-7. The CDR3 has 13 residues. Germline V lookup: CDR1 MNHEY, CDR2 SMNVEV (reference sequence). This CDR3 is CASSMWVGYEQYF.

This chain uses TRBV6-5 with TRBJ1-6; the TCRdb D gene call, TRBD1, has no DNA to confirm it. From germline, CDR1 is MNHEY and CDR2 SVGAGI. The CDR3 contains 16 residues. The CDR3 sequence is CASSYSAGTGNSPLHF.

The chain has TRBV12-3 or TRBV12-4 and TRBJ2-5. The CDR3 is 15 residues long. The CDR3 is CASSHHWDTQETQYF.

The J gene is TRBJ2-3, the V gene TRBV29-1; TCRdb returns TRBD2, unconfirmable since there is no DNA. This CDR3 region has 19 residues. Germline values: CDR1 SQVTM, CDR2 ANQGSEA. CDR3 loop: CSVAGLTSGSPTSTDTQYF.

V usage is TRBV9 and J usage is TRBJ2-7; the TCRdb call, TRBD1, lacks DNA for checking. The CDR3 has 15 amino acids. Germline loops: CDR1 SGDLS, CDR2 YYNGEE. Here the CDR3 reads CASSAGQGPPHEQYF.

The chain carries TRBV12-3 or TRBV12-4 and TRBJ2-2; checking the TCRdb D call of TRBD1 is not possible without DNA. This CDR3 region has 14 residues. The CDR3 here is CASSRQGSSRELFF.

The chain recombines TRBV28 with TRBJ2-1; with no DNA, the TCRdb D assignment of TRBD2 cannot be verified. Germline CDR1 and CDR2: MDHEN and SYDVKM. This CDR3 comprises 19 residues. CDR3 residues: CASSSALVWVAEIYNEQFF.